This TCR beta chain was sequenced in a study of regulatory T cells in long-lasting Graves disease (dated by TCRdb to the early 2020s). As for the study more broadly: Patients with newly diagnosed Graves' disease had been on antithyroid drugs for under 3 months. The study took place in China and was registered as a clinical trial. This study used TCR sequencing and RNA sequencing of peripheral blood to compare persistent Graves' disease patients against newly diagnosed Graves' disease patients. A total of about 35 samples underwent TCR sequencing, from roughly 13 patients with persistent Graves' disease and about 20 patients with newly diagnosed Graves' disease.

V sheds 3 bases and J sheds 8 bases, leaving 14 bases between their ends. The CDR3 numbers 14 residues from cysteine through phenylalanine. Kept here is only the CDR3 DNA, which spans 42 bases and is read in frame from base 1. The germline V gene sets CDR1 to SGDLS and CDR2 to YYNGEE. Libraries were built with multiplex PCR. Sequenced using an Illumina HiSeq 4000. CDR3 regions were amplified by Arm-PCR with iRepertoire HTBI primers to construct TCR beta libraries. Before sequencing, the PCR products went through gel purification. In the authors' own workflow: Gene usage analysis of CDR3 amino acid clonotypes relied on the 60 or so TRBV and 15 or so TRBJ segments identified across samples. Filtered high-quality paired reads were merged into contigs using COPE and FqMerger. BLAST was used to align contigs to IMGT TRBV, TRBD and TRBJ reference genes, and CDR3 was defined according to IMGT. Any clonotype with a frequency above 0.1% was classified as a highly expanded clone. Shannon entropy served as the measure of repertoire diversity, while the Gini coefficient captured V-J evenness. Public clonotypes were defined as clonotypes shared by more than one individual. TCRdb handled the public reads itself, with Q25 trimming in fastp and clone calling in MiXCR, and kept productive beta chains. Identical CDR3 protein sequences are pooled into one entry, listed with their most common genes and DNA. These V and J calls are TCRdb output, not the study's own analysis. The sample yields 540,000 or so distinct CDR3 sequences; about 14% were counted once. The top ten hold over 7.5% of the sample.

This specimen's time point label, interpreted: newly diagnosed GD, antithyroid drugs for less than 3 months. RNA was extracted from PBMCs in TRIzol for both TCR sequencing and RNA sequencing. Graves' disease was diagnosed according to American Thyroid Association guidelines. The patients came from an endocrinology department in Xi'an, China. Each patient gave approximately 9.7 milliliters of peripheral blood, collected in an EDTA anticoagulant tube. PBMCs were isolated by Ficoll Paque Plus density gradient separation without further T cell sorting. An Agilent 2100 Bioanalyzer and agarose gel were used to assess RNA quality, and a NanoDrop 2000 was used to measure RNA concentration. This clonotype was found many times. The specificity of this receptor is unknown. No much larger clonotype is one base removed from it; base qualities were not supplied. General conclusions and limits of the study: Lower TCR Shannon entropy and fewer highly expanded clones were observed in persistent Graves' disease patients than in newly diagnosed patients, which suggested clonal expansion. Because the primary lesion, thyroid tissue, could not be accessed, the study looked at peripheral blood alone. Sequencing and analysis were restricted to the TCR beta chain. A larger number of public clonotypes was shared among persistent patients (around 2,500) than among newly diagnosed patients (roughly 930). The authors acknowledged the small sample size as a limitation that may reduce accuracy. TRBV28, TRBJ1-2 and TRBJ2-5 were preferentially used in persistent disease, while TRBV20-1 and TRBJ2-1 were favored in newly diagnosed disease.

These data were also reused for a study on T cells in Graves' hyperthyroidism and ophthalmopathy. Drawing on the second study: A patient counted as having stable Graves' hyperthyroidism if no progression to ophthalmopathy occurred over 18 months of follow-up. The hyperthyroidism patients were between 18 and 65 years old and newly diagnosed, with a disease duration of less than 2 months. Any patient with an uncontrolled infection, another autoimmune disease, pregnancy or lactation was excluded. Clinical symptoms, serum thyroxine and TRAb, thyroid ultrasound, and orbital computed tomography formed the basis for the diagnoses. A first-round RT-PCR of the TCR CDR3 used the HTBI primer set with the Qiagen OneStep RT-PCR kit. Most expanded thyroid clonotypes (frequency above 0.001) were also detected in blood, a finding suggesting that blood repertoires may reflect thyroid immune responses. In cross-validation, a model built on a 13 V-J signature told ophthalmopathy apart from stable hyperthyroidism with approximately 90% sensitivity and 81% to 82% specificity, and in testing the same model reached 80%/75%. During validation, the model predicted progression to ophthalmopathy a median of around 6 months ahead of onset, with approximately 71% sensitivity and about 75% specificity. To identify TCR V-J signatures that set the groups apart, the researchers used a discovery cohort of 100 patients, made up of 40 to 45 with Graves' ophthalmopathy and 57 with stable Graves' hyperthyroidism. Prospective prediction of ophthalmopathy was tested in an independent validation cohort consisting of some 20 hyperthyroidism patients and 15 to 17 patients who later progressed to ophthalmopathy. The roughly 91 discovery patients were randomly divided into training and test sets at a 7:3 ratio. In about 6 Graves' hyperthyroidism patients, the study also compared T-cell repertoires from thyroid tissue with T-cell repertoires from blood. After blood sampling, hyperthyroidism patients were treated with methimazole at a starting dose of 30 mg daily, and ophthalmopathy patients were treated with high-dose intravenous methylprednisolone. Libraries were constructed in a second round of multiplex PCR, after which size selection and purification were performed. Sequencing of the libraries was done on an Illumina HiSeq2000 using paired-end 100 bp reads. Raw data were processed with SOAPnuke, discarding reads with adapters, uncalled bases, mean Phred below 15, or no exact constant-primer or identifier match. COPE v1.2.5 was used to merge high-quality paired reads, and clonotypes were defined as unique nucleotide sequences. MiTCR v1.1 was used to align the clonotypes against IMGT TRBV, TRBD and TRBJ reference segments. The analysis was restricted to V-J combinations with a frequency above 0.0001, which together covered 99.2% of the repertoires. The TCS score was defined as the ratio of F50 (clonal expansion) to E x V (chaos), calculated using BLOSUM62-based TCRdist between CDR3 peptides within each V-J. Welch's t-statistics and random forest reduced 500 to 550 V-J features to around 14, which were used in a naive Bayes classifier (R e1071). Sample size was not statistically predetermined, and investigators were not blinded to group allocation. TCR Vbeta CDR3 sequencing of fewer than 150 peripheral blood samples (roughly 41 ophthalmopathy, around 80 hyperthyroidism and about 17 progressor patients) is reported in the paper.

The sequence was collected from a man aged 25-45 years with Graves disease. Donor details come from another sample of the same person, matched by shared clones. Here the sequenced sample was peripheral blood mononuclear cells (PBMCs), taken at new diagnosis, from a patient treated with antithyroid drugs. The rearrangement joined TRBV9 to TRBJ1-4; the D segment could be TRBD1, given 5 matching bases. The CDR3 protein sequence reads: CASSAPIRGEKLFF. The bases are TGTGCCAGCAGCGCCCCTATTCGGGGCGAAAAACTGTTTTTT.